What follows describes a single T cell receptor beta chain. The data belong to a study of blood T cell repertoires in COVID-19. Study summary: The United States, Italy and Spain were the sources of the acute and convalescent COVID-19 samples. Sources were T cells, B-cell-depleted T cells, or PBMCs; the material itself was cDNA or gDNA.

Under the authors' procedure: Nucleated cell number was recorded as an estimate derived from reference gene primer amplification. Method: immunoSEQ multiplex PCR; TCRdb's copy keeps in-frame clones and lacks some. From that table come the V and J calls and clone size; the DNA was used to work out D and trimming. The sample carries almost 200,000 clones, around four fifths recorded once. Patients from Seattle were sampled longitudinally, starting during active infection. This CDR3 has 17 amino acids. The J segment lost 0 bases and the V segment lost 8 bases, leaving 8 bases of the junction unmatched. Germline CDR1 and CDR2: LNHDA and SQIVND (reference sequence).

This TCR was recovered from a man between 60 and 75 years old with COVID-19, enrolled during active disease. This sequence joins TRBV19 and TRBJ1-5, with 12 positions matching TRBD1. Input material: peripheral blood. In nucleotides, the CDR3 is TGTGCCAGTGAAACGGGACAGGGGGCTTATAGCAATCAGCCCCAGCATTTT. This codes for CASETGQGAYSNQPQHF.